The TCR beta chain described here comes from a study of CD8+CD57+ T cells in acquired aplastic anemia. CDR3 size: 15 residues. With 3 bases removed from V and 2 bases from J, the gap between germline ends came to 16 bases. Germline CDR1 is DFQATT and CDR2 is SNEGSKA (reference sequence). Genomic DNA was employed as the template in profiling TCR beta VDJ and CDR3. TCRdb re-called the reads through MiXCR, storing one row per CDR3 protein. In the table there are just over 400,000 distinct CDR3 sequences, 60% to 80% of which are singletons. Sequenced: sorted CD4+, CD8+, or CD8+CD57+ T cells (not recorded which) from PBMCs. This sequence originates from a human donor in good health, serving as a control. V usage is TRBV20-1 and J usage is TRBJ2-5; D possibly corresponds to TRBD1 (5 bases). CDR3 coding DNA: TGCAGTGCTAGTGACCTACAAAAGGGGCAAGAGACCCAGTACTTC. It specifies CSASDLQKGQETQYF.